Below, 27 T cell receptor beta chains from the same sample are listed, as sequenced in a study of blood T cell repertoires in COVID-19. Assay: immunoSEQ multiplex PCR; the TCRdb copy retains only in-frame clones and omits some. This sample yields fewer than 700,000 clones, of which about 89% are seen a single time; about 8.2% belongs to the top ten. The specimen was peripheral blood. Receptors originate from a woman between 50 and 59 years old with COVID-19, enrolled during active disease.

V usage is TRBV11-2 and J usage is TRBJ2-3, with 7 bases matching TRBD2. The V and J ends lost 3 bases and 3 bases, in that order; junction bases with no gene match: 3. This CDR3 spans 14 amino acids. Germline V gene lookup returns CDR1 SGHAT and CDR2 FQNNGV. CDR3: CASSFAAGTDTQYF. The CDR3 DNA is TGTGCCAGCAGCTTCGCAGCGGGAACAGATACGCAGTATTTT.

Note on this clone: Other DNA sequences of this sample code for an identical CDR3. The chain has TRBV30 and TRBJ2-7; maybe TRBD1 (6 bases). Trimming pared 0 bases from V and 3 bases from J, leaving 12 bases between. The CDR3 length is 14 residues. Germline V gene sequence: CDR1 GTSNPN, CDR2 SVGIG (reference sequence). CDR3 in DNA: TGTGCCTGGAGTGTAGGCCAGGGGTTCTACGAGCAGTACTTC. This sequence encodes CAWSVGQGFYEQYF.

The count of this clone is one. This chain uses TRBV6-4 with TRBJ2-7, with 10 bases aligning to TRBD1. The CDR3 spans 13 residues. V shed 6 bases and J 6 bases; nucleotides not matched to a gene: 5. Germline CDR1 and CDR2: MRHNA and SNTAGT. CDR3 DNA: TGTGCCAGCAGCCCCGGGACAGGGGTCGAGCAGTACTTC. Residues: CASSPGTGVEQYF.

Only one count was recorded for this clone. This chain joins TRBV20-1 and TRBJ1-2, with D perhaps TRBD1 (5 bases). This CDR3 is 11 amino acids long. Germline V gives CDR1 DFQATT, CDR2 SNEGSKA (reference sequence). V was clipped by 5 bases and J by 11 bases, with 15 bases between them. The CDR3 DNA reads TGCAGTGCTCCCCTACAGGATCATTACACCTTC. The encoded protein is CSAPLQDHYTF.

Worth noting for this clone: Other nucleotide sequences from this sample produce the same CDR3. The genes are TRBV5-1 and TRBJ1-1, with D hard to call. Trimming pared 1 base from V and 2 bases from J, leaving 9 bases between. The CDR3 contains 14 residues. CDR1 SGHRS and CDR2 YFSETQ come from the germline V gene. Here the CDR3 reads CASSLNSVNTEAFF. CDR3 DNA sequence: TGCGCCAGCAGCTTGAATTCGGTAAACACTGAAGCTTTCTTT.

The chain couples TRBV6-5 to TRBJ1-1; a weak D match, TRBD1 (5 bases). CDR1 and CDR2 (germline): MNHEY, SVGAGI. The CDR3 has 14 amino acids. V was pared by 6 bases and J by 2 bases, with 13 bases between. CDR3 protein: CASSWDFSNTEAFF. The CDR3 DNA follows: TGTGCCAGCAGCTGGGACTTCTCTAACACTGAAGCTTTCTTT.

J is TRBJ1-3 and V is TRBV2, with a possible D match to TRBD1 (6 bases). Trimming left V 2 bases short and J 4 bases short, with 15 bases between. The CDR3 loop spans 16 amino acids. The germline gives CDR1 SNHLY, CDR2 FYNNEI. The CDR3 nucleotides are TGTGCCAGCAGTGAACATCCTGGGGGCCGGGGAAACACCATATATTTT. It is translated as CASSEHPGGRGNTIYF.

V and J are TRBV21-1 and TRBJ1-5; the table calls TRBD1, which could not be checked here. TRBV21-1 is classified as a pseudogene. The length of the CDR3 is 17 residues. The CDR3 nucleotides read TGTGCCAGCAGGTATACAAGGGGCGTATCGGTCGATCAGCCCCAGCATTTT. Its translation is CASRYTRGVSVDQPQHF.

The rearrangement links TRBV5-6 to TRBJ1-2, with D possibly TRBD1 on 5 matching bases. Germline assignment: CDR1 SGHDT and CDR2 YYEEEE. V gave up 4 bases and J gave up 7 bases, with 11 bases separating them. The CDR3 totals 12 residues. The CDR3 sequence: CASSLLRGGYTF. CDR3 nucleotide sequence: TGTGCCAGCAGCCTACTTAGGGGTGGCTACACCTTC.

This rearrangement joins TRBV27 to TRBJ2-2; 8 nucleotides agree with TRBD1. The CDR3 is 15 residues long. V lost 5 bases and J lost 5; bases outside the gene matches: 7. The V gene's germline CDR1 is MNHEY and CDR2 SMNVEV (reference sequence). CDR3 region: CASSTGTGSTGELFF. CDR3 nucleotides: TGTGCCAGCAGTACGGGGACAGGTTCGACCGGGGAGCTGTTTTTT.

This chain links TRBV5-5 with TRBJ2-1; 8 nucleotides align to TRBD1. Germline values: CDR1 SGHKS, CDR2 YYEKEE (reference sequence). The V gene end was trimmed by 6 bases and the J gene end by 0 bases; junction bases not matched to a gene: 8. This CDR3 contains 16 residues. CDR3 residues: CASNGQGVGSYNEQFF. The CDR3 coding sequence is TGTGCCAGCAACGGACAGGGAGTAGGCTCCTACAATGAGCAGTTCTTC.

V usage is TRBV19 and J usage is TRBJ1-6, with no clear D. This CDR3 is 13 amino acids long. Germline assignment: CDR1 LNHDA and CDR2 SQIVND (reference sequence). The germline V and J ends were trimmed by 3 bases and 7 bases, with 7 bases remaining between them. The CDR3 is CASSIMRNSPLHF. CDR3 nucleotides: TGTGCCAGTAGTATTATGCGGAATTCACCCCTCCACTTT.

The V gene is TRBV2, the J gene TRBJ1-6; D unclear. The V gene's germline CDR1 is SNHLY and CDR2 FYNNEI. V was clipped by 6 bases and J by 7 bases, with 10 bases between them. The CDR3 is 13 amino acids. The CDR3 is CASSSGPNSPLHF. CDR3 DNA sequence: TGTGCCAGCAGCTCGGGTCCCAATTCACCCCTCCACTTT.

CDR3 residues: CASSPSGASQNIQYF. In DNA, the CDR3 is TGTGCCAGCTCCCCCAGCGGGGCCAGCCAAAACATTCAGTACTTC. V gene TRBV18 combines with J gene TRBJ2-4, with 7 positions matching TRBD2. From germline, CDR1 is KGHSH and CDR2 LQKENI. V was clipped by 6 bases and J by 5 bases; unmatched bases: 10. The CDR3 loop spans 15 amino acids.

This clone showed up just once. The sample holds other DNA sequences that translate to the same CDR3. The rearrangement uses TRBV2 and TRBJ2-3; D is undetermined. Deletions cut 5 bases from V and 6 bases from J, with 6 bases between. The CDR3 covers 11 residues. Per the germline V gene, CDR1 is SNHLY and CDR2 is FYNNEI. For the CDR3, the DNA is TGTGCCAGCAGTTACCGGGATACGCAGTATTTT. It is translated as CASSYRDTQYF.

The CDR3: CASMGPRGTGELFF. The CDR3 region has the DNA TGTGCCAGCATGGGCCCCCGGGGCACCGGGGAGCTGTTTTTT. The V gene is TRBV6-7, the J gene TRBJ2-2; D may be TRBD2 (5 bases). TRBV6-7 is an ORF; its function is uncertain. Between the trimmed V and J ends, which lost 7 bases and 4 bases, there was a span of 13 bases. The CDR3 runs to 14 residues.

Worth noting for this clone: In the same sample, other DNA sequences code for this CDR3. V gene TRBV3-1 (or the pseudogene TRBV3-2) combines with J gene TRBJ2-2, with TRBD2 as a possible D gene (5 bases). V gave up 1 base and J gave up 2 bases, with 8 bases separating them. The CDR3 extends over 15 amino acids. Germline V lookup: CDR1 LGHDT, CDR2 YNNKEL (reference sequence). The CDR3 sequence is CASSQGRGNTGELFF. The CDR3 nucleotides are TGTGCCAGCAGCCAAGGACGGGGAAACACCGGGGAGCTGTTTTTT.

This clone occurred once. The chain combines TRBV19 with TRBJ2-6; 7 bases agree with TRBD1. V shed 6 bases, J shed 4 bases, and the junction held 6 bases outside the gene matches. From germline, CDR1 is LNHDA and CDR2 SQIVND (reference sequence). The CDR3 sequence is 15 residues long. The DNA for the CDR3 is TGTGCCAGTAGGATGACAGGGTCCGGGGCCAACGTCCTGACTTTC. It specifies CASRMTGSGANVLTF. Looking up the rest from reference TRBV19 and TRBJ2-6 gives the full variable domain: DGGITQSPKYLFRKEGQNVTLSCEQNLNHDAMYWYRQDPGQGLRLIYYSQIVNDFQKGDIAEGYSVSREKKESFPLTVTSAQKNPTAFYLCASRMTGSGANVLTFGAGSRLTVL.

This chain uses TRBV11-2 with TRBJ2-3; the D gene is possibly TRBD1 (5 bases). V shed 5 bases and J shed 5 bases, with 11 bases lying between them. This CDR3 has 13 amino acids. Germline CDR1 SGHAT, CDR2 FQNNGV. The CDR3 spells CASSPPQGDTQYF. For the CDR3, the DNA is TGTGCCAGCAGCCCCCCCCAGGGAGATACGCAGTATTTT.

The chain employs TRBV5-1 and TRBJ2-3; no definite D call. In germline, CDR1 is SGHRS, CDR2 YFSETQ. The CDR3 sequence is 15 residues long. The V and J ends lost 0 bases and 4 bases respectively, with 12 bases between them. This CDR3 reads CASSLDAGPADTQYF. CDR3 nucleotides: TGCGCCAGCAGCTTGGATGCTGGGCCGGCAGATACGCAGTATTTT.

V usage is TRBV13 and J usage is TRBJ2-7; 9 nucleotides align to TRBD1. The CDR3 spans 14 residues. Germline V gene data show CDR1 as PRHDT and CDR2 as FYEKMQ (reference sequence). Trimming at V came to 5 bases and at J to 5 bases, leaving 7 bases not matched to a gene. The CDR3 DNA reads as TGTGCCAGCAGCCTCTGGACAGGGGTGGACGAGCAGTACTTC. This sequence encodes CASSLWTGVDEQYF. Full variable domain (rest looked up from reference TRBV13 and TRBJ2-7): AAGVIQSPRHLIKEKRETATLKCYPIPRHDTVYWYQQGPGQDPQFLISFYEKMQSDKGSIPDRFSAQQFSDYHSELNMSSLELGDSALYFCASSLWTGVDEQYFGPGTRLTVT.

Only one count was recorded for this clone. The chain carries TRBV2 and TRBJ1-4; TRBD1 matches at 8 bases. The germline V gene has CDR1 SNHLY and CDR2 FYNNEI. V lost 4 bases, J lost 5 bases, and 6 bases stayed unmatched. The CDR3 sequence is 15 residues long. The chain's CDR3 is CASSVDRGWNEKLFF. The DNA for the CDR3 is TGTGCCAGCAGTGTTGACAGGGGTTGGAATGAAAAACTGTTTTTT.

The chain carries TRBV11-2 and TRBJ1-2; possible D gene TRBD1, 6 bases. Trimming cost V 7 bases and J 10 bases, with 22 bases left between them. Germline CDR1 is SGHAT and CDR2 is FQNNGV. This CDR3 has 14 amino acids. The CDR3 is CASKGPGTMGDYTF. For the CDR3, the DNA is TGTGCCAGCAAAGGCCCCGGGACAATGGGGGACTACACCTTC.

The J gene is TRBJ1-5, the V gene TRBV6-1; D is possibly TRBD1 (6 bases). Trimming shortened V by 1 base and J by 3 bases, and 10 bases separated the two germline ends. The CDR3 spans 15 residues. Germline CDR1 reads MNHNS; CDR2 reads SASEGT. The CDR3 sequence is CASSEDRAINQPQHF. The CDR3 DNA follows: TGTGCCAGCAGTGAAGACAGGGCGATCAATCAGCCCCAGCATTTT.

This chain joins TRBV7-7 and TRBJ2-2; 8 nucleotides match TRBD1. V lost 5 bases, J lost 4 bases, and 3 bases stayed unmatched. CDR3 length: 14 residues. Germline-derived CDR1 and CDR2 are SSHAT and FNYEAQ (reference sequence). CDR3 sequence reads: CASSRGQGTGELFF. The CDR3 DNA sequence: TGTGCCAGCAGCCGCGGACAGGGCACCGGGGAGCTGTTTTTT.

As regards this clone: The same CDR3 also results from other DNA sequences found in this sample. V is TRBV5-5 and J is TRBJ1-5; D unresolved. Germline loops: CDR1 SGHKS, CDR2 YYEKEE (reference sequence). CDR3 length equals 13 residues. Trimming removed 1 base from V and 2 bases from J, with 4 bases in between. CDR3 amino acids: CASSLQGNQPQHF. The CDR3 coding sequence is TGTGCCAGCAGCTTGCAGGGCAATCAGCCCCAGCATTTT.

This chain uses TRBV9 with TRBJ2-2; 9 nucleotides match TRBD2. The germline V gene has CDR1 SGDLS and CDR2 YYNGEE. The CDR3 is 15 amino acids. V shed 1 base and J 8 bases; nucleotides not matched to a gene: 6. The CDR3 spells CASSVRIAGDGELFF. The CDR3 nucleotides read TGTGCCAGCAGCGTAAGGATAGCGGGGGATGGGGAGCTGTTTTTT.